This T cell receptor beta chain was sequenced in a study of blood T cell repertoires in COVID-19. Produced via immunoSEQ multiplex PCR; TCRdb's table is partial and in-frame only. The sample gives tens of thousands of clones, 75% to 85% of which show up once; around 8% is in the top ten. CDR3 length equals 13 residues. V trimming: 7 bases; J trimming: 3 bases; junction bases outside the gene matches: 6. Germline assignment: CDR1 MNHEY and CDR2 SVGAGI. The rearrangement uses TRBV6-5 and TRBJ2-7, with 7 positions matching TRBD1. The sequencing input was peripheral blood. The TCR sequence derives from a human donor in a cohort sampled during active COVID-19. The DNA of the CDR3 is TGTGCCAGCACCCAAGGGGGCAGCTACGAGCAGTACTTC. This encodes CASTQGGSYEQYF.